Each of the 22 T cell receptor beta chains below was sequenced from the same sample in a study of spatial heterogeneity in lung cancer. Using its own MiXCR run on the 5' RACE reads, TCRdb lists one record per CDR3 protein. The sample has over 600 distinct CDR3 sequences, roughly three fifths seen once. Time point defined: blood at routine non-recurrence follow-up after resection. The sequences come from PBMCs, collected at follow-up. The receptors were gathered from a female donor with early-stage non-small cell lung cancer.

Regarding this clonotype: A library made for alpha chains picked up this beta chain off target, so its size means little. The chain uses TRBV7-2 and TRBJ2-5; 7 positions agree with TRBD2. The CDR3 spans 15 residues. Germline V gene data show CDR1 as SGHTA and CDR2 as FQGNSA. V was pared by 2 bases and J by 9 bases, with 12 bases of the junction left unmatched. The CDR3 nucleotides read TGTGCCAGCAGCTTACAGGCTAGCGGAATGGCAGCCCAGTACTTC. Translation gives CASSLQASGMAAQYF.

In the case of this clonotype: A library prepared for alpha chains yielded this beta chain as an off-target read; its size is of little meaning. The gene calls are TRBV9 and TRBJ2-5; D remains unclear. There are 17 residues in the CDR3. CDR1 is SGDLS and CDR2 is YYNGEE in the germline V gene. V dropped 3 bases and J dropped 4 bases, with 22 bases sitting between them. CDR3 nucleotide sequence: TGTGCCAGCAGCGAGAATCCAGGAAAGGGCGATGGAGAGACCCAGTACTTC. It yields the protein CASSENPGKGDGETQYF.

This clonotype turned up a few times. For a library built for alpha chains, this beta chain is a stray read; little rests on its size. This sequence joins TRBV20-1 and TRBJ2-5, with 9 nucleotides matching TRBD2. This CDR3 is 15 amino acids long. With 0 bases clipped from V and 8 bases from J, the junction kept 10 bases outside the gene matches. Germline V gene lookup returns CDR1 DFQATT and CDR2 SNEGSKA (reference sequence). CDR3 sequence: CSARDSGGGARTQYF. The CDR3 coding sequence is TGCAGTGCTAGAGATTCTGGCGGGGGGGCACGCACCCAGTACTTC.

A word on this clonotype: The library was designed around alpha chains, so this beta chain is a stray read whose abundance carries little weight. The chain links TRBV20-1 to TRBJ2-3, with 7 bases fitting TRBD2. Germline loops: CDR1 DFQATT, CDR2 SNEGSKA (reference sequence). V shed 5 bases, J shed 4 bases, and the junction held 9 bases outside the gene matches. The CDR3 contains 14 residues. The CDR3 spells CSAPSGAVPDTQYF. Here the CDR3 DNA reads TGCAGTGCTCCCAGCGGGGCCGTCCCAGATACGCAGTATTTT.

On this clonotype itself: This beta chain appears as a stray read in a library generated for alpha chains; its size is not informative. The chain links TRBV25-1 to TRBJ2-1; the match to TRBD2 covers 14 bases. This CDR3 has 16 amino acids. The V and J ends lost 4 bases and 6 bases, in that order; junction bases with no gene match: 5. Per the germline V gene, CDR1 is MGHDK and CDR2 is SYGVNS. The CDR3 spells CASSGPGLAGANEQFF. CDR3 bases: TGTGCCAGCAGTGGCCCGGGACTAGCGGGGGCCAATGAGCAGTTCTTC.

With regard to this clonotype: For a library built for alpha chains, this beta chain is a stray read; little rests on its size. CDR3: CASSPGQGDEQYF. CDR3 DNA sequence: TGTGCCAGCAGCCCGGGACAGGGGGACGAGCAGTACTTC. The chain recombines TRBV14 with TRBJ2-7, with 11 nucleotides matching TRBD1. Germline CDR1 reads SGHDN; CDR2 reads FVKESK. The CDR3 spans 13 residues. V lost 4 bases to trimming and J lost 5 bases; unmatched junction nucleotides: 1.

As for this clonotype: This beta chain is an off-target read within a library intended for alpha chains, so its frequency means little. This chain uses TRBV6-2 or TRBV6-3 with TRBJ2-1, with D perhaps being TRBD1 or TRBD2 (6 bases each). The V end lost 10 bases, the J end lost 4 bases, and 20 bases lay between the germline ends. The CDR3 runs 15 residues. Germline V gene lookup returns CDR1 MNHEY and CDR2 SVGEGT. CDR3 sequence reads: CAILGTGALYNEQFF. In nucleotides, the CDR3 is TGTGCCATCCTGGGGACGGGGGCCTTGTACAATGAGCAGTTCTTC.

Remarks on this clonotype: For a library built for alpha chains, this beta chain is a stray read; little rests on its size. The chain combines TRBV11-2 with TRBJ1-1; a possible D gene is TRBD1 (5 bases). Germline V gene lookup returns CDR1 SGHAT and CDR2 FQNNGV. The V gene lost 3 bases and the J gene lost 8 bases, with 16 bases spanning the gap. The CDR3 length is 14 residues. The CDR3: CASSFGIRGGEAFF. Here the CDR3 DNA reads TGTGCCAGCAGCTTCGGGATTAGGGGCGGGGAAGCTTTCTTT.

This clonotype turned up a few times. Little can be read into the size of this beta chain, an off-target read in a library designed for alpha chains. This chain connects TRBV10-1 to TRBJ2-3; D unclear. The CDR3 consists of 16 residues. Between the trimmed V and J ends, which lost 0 bases and 0 bases, there was a span of 10 bases. The germline CDR1 and CDR2 sequences are WNHNN and SYGVQD (reference sequence). CDR3 region: CASSESMGQSTDTQYF. In DNA, the CDR3 is TGCGCCAGCAGTGAGTCGATGGGCCAAAGCACAGATACGCAGTATTTT.

This clonotype appeared once. This beta chain is a stray sequence in a library constructed for alpha chains; its clone size is not meaningful. The rearrangement links TRBV2 to TRBJ2-4; no clear D. Trimming shortened V by 6 bases and J by 0 bases, and 3 bases separated the two germline ends. The CDR3 is 12 residues long. CDR1 is SNHLY, CDR2 FYNNEI, per germline. The chain's CDR3 is CASRGAKNIQYF. CDR3 nucleotides: TGTGCCAGCAGAGGAGCCAAAAACATTCAGTACTTC.

A note on this clonotype: This beta chain is off target for a library built for alpha chains, so its abundance means little. V gene TRBV27 combines with J gene TRBJ2-7, with 8 positions matching TRBD1. This CDR3 has 18 amino acids. Germline CDR1 MNHEY, CDR2 SMNVEV (reference sequence). V lost 0 bases to trimming and J lost 6 bases; unmatched junction nucleotides: 16. CDR3 DNA: TGTGCCAGCAGTTTATCGGCGAACAGGGGGTTTTTGTTGGGCGAGCAGTACTTC. It is translated as CASSLSANRGFLLGEQYF.

This clonotype was picked up one time. This beta chain is an off-target read within a library intended for alpha chains, so its frequency means little. This chain uses TRBV20-1 with TRBJ2-7; 12 nucleotides line up with TRBD1. This CDR3 has 14 amino acids. The V segment lost 6 bases and the J segment 5 bases; nucleotides outside the gene matches: 8. Germline V gene data show CDR1 as DFQATT and CDR2 as SNEGSKA (reference sequence). CDR3: CSATRGTGGNEQYF. The CDR3 coding sequence is TGCAGTGCCACCAGGGGGACAGGGGGCAACGAGCAGTACTTC.

Turning to this clonotype: This beta chain is an off-target read within a library intended for alpha chains, so its frequency means little. V gene TRBV20-1 combines with J gene TRBJ1-1; maybe TRBD1 (5 bases). CDR3 length: 13 residues. Trimming stripped 6 bases from V and 0 bases from J, with 11 bases between. Germline V CDR1 and CDR2: DFQATT, SNEGSKA (reference sequence). The CDR3 is CSAEGPMNTEAFF. The DNA of the CDR3 is TGCAGTGCAGAGGGGCCAATGAACACTGAAGCTTTCTTT.

Note on this clonotype: A library prepared for alpha chains yielded this beta chain as an off-target read; its size is of little meaning. The V call is TRBV2, the J call TRBJ2-1; maybe TRBD1 (5 bases). Germline CDR1 and CDR2: SNHLY and FYNNEI. Trimming removed 4 bases at V and 7 bases at J, with 8 bases between. CDR3 length: 12 residues. CDR3 loop: CASSGTRNEQFF. The CDR3 bases are TGTGCCAGCAGTGGGACAAGGAATGAGCAGTTCTTC. The complete variable domain, with remaining parts taken from reference TRBV2 and TRBJ2-1, reads EPEVTQTPSHQVTQMGQEVILRCVPISNHLYFYWYRQILGQKVEFLVSFYNNEISEKSEIFDDQFSVERPDGSNFTLKIRSTKLEDSAMYFCASSGTRNEQFFGPGTRLTVL.

This clonotype was counted a few times. A library prepared for alpha chains yielded this beta chain as an off-target read; its size is of little meaning. This chain connects TRBV7-9 to TRBJ2-7; TRBD1 matches 9 bases. The CDR3 covers 17 residues. Germline CDR1 and CDR2: SEHNR and FQNEAQ (reference sequence). The J segment lost 5 bases and the V segment lost 0 bases, leaving 11 bases of the junction unmatched. Here the CDR3 reads CASSLARGQGLRNEQYF. CDR3 coding DNA: TGTGCCAGCAGCTTAGCCCGGGGACAGGGCTTACGAAACGAGCAGTACTTC.

On this clonotype itself: For a library built for alpha chains, this beta chain is a stray read; little rests on its size. The chain recombines TRBV2 with TRBJ2-5; 11 bases align to TRBD2. The CDR3 totals 15 residues. Germline-derived CDR1 and CDR2 are SNHLY and FYNNEI. Losses at the gene ends were 5 bases for V and 0 bases for J; bases not matched to a gene: 2. In DNA, the CDR3 is TGTGCCAGCAGTCTAGCGGGGGGCAACCAAGAGACCCAGTACTTC. Translating it yields CASSLAGGNQETQYF.

Details on this clonotype: This beta chain lies outside the target of a library built for alpha chains; its clone size means little. The chain carries TRBV3-1 and TRBJ2-1; tentative D call: TRBD2 (6 bases). CDR3 length: 18 amino acids. Germline CDR1 LGHDT, CDR2 YNNKEL (reference sequence). V was shortened by 0 bases and J by 5 bases, with 20 bases between the two germline ends. The CDR3 protein is CASSQEGGIGTGHNEQFF. In DNA form, the CDR3 reads TGTGCCAGCAGCCAAGAGGGGGGAATTGGTACGGGGCACAATGAGCAGTTCTTC.

About this clonotype itself: Within a library made for alpha chains, this beta chain is off target, and its count is uninformative. The chain has TRBV19 and TRBJ2-2, with D maybe TRBD1 (6 bases). V was trimmed by 5 bases and J by 8 bases, leaving 9 bases between them. CDR3 length: 12 residues. Germline-derived CDR1 and CDR2 are LNHDA and SQIVND (reference sequence). CDR3 nucleotides: TGTGCCAGTAGTTACAGGGTAGGGGAGCTGTTTTTT. Translation gives CASSYRVGELFF.

On this clonotype: This beta chain lies outside the target of a library built for alpha chains; its clone size means little. The V gene is TRBV19, the J gene TRBJ2-5, with D maybe TRBD2 (5 bases). V lost 3 bases and J lost 4, with 12 bases in between. The CDR3 is 14 residues long. Looked up from germline, CDR1 is LNHDA and CDR2 is SQIVND (reference sequence). CDR3 region: CASSMSGGGETQYF. In nucleotides, the CDR3 is TGTGCCAGTAGTATGAGCGGAGGAGGAGAGACCCAGTACTTC.

This clonotype was seen a few times. Being off target in a library aimed at alpha chains, this beta chain has a size of little meaning. The rearrangement joins TRBV28 to TRBJ2-7, with TRBD1 as a possible D gene (6 bases). The germline gives CDR1 MDHEN, CDR2 SYDVKM. This CDR3 contains 13 residues. Trimming pared 6 bases from V and 5 bases from J, leaving 14 bases between. The CDR3 is CASRRLTGHEQYF. The CDR3 DNA reads as TGTGCCAGCAGAAGATTGACAGGCCACGAGCAGTACTTC.

Of note for this clonotype: The size of this beta chain means little, since it is a stray read in a library made for alpha chains. V gene TRBV6-2 or TRBV6-3 combines with J gene TRBJ2-1; 9 nucleotides match TRBD2. CDR1 and CDR2 (germline): MNHEY, SVGEGT. V dropped 2 bases and J dropped 4; count of bases not matched to a gene: 6. This CDR3 is built from 16 residues. The CDR3 sequence: CASSYGERGAYNEQFF. The CDR3 DNA sequence: TGTGCCAGCAGTTACGGGGAGCGGGGGGCTTACAATGAGCAGTTCTTC.

As regards this clonotype: The library was prepared for alpha chains; this beta chain is a stray read, so its frequency means little. The V call is TRBV7-9, the J call TRBJ2-5; 10 bases line up with TRBD1. Germline CDR1 reads SEHNR; CDR2 reads FQNEAQ (reference sequence). This CDR3 region has 18 residues. The V segment lost 4 bases and the J segment 4 bases; nucleotides outside the gene matches: 15. DNA of the CDR3: TGTGCCAGCAGCTCTTCAACCGGGACAGGGGAAAAACGAGAGACCCAGTACTTC. Translated: CASSSSTGTGEKRETQYF.